The text below deals with one TCR beta chain. This record belongs to a study of control samples from healthy donors and cancer patients. Repertoires were generated with immunoSEQ multiplex PCR, while TCRdb's copy carries only in-frame clones and drops some. Here the sample spans about 110,000 clones, approximately 90% being singletons. The CDR3 covers 16 residues. V dropped 6 bases and J dropped 1 base, with 18 bases sitting between them. Per germline, CDR1 KGHSH and CDR2 LQKENI. The gene calls are TRBV18 and TRBJ1-1, with a weak D call TRBD1 (5 bases). The TCR sequence derives from a woman aged 18-35 years in good health. Material: blood. The CDR3 is CASSPPWGLGNTEAFF. CDR3 in DNA: TGTGCCAGCTCCCCCCCCTGGGGCCTCGGGAACACTGAAGCTTTCTTT. Using reference TRBV18 and TRBJ1-1 for the parts outside the CDR3, the full variable domain is NAGVMQNPRHLVRRRGQEARLRCSPMKGHSHVYWYRQLPEEGLKFMVYLQKENIIDESGMPKERFSAEFPKEGPSILRIQQVVRGDSAAYFCASSPPWGLGNTEAFFGQGTRLTVV.